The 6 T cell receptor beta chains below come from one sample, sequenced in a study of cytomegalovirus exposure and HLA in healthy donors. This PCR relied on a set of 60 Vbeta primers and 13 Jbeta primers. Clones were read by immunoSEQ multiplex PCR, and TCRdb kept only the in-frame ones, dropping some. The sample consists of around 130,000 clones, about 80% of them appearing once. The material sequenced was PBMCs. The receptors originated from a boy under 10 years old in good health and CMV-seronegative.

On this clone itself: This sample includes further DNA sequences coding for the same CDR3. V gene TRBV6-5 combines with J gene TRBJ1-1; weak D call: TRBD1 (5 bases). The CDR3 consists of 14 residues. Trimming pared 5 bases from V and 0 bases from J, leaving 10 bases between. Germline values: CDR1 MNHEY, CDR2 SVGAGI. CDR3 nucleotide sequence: TGTGCCAGCAGTAGGGGCAGGCTGAACACTGAAGCTTTCTTT. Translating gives CASSRGRLNTEAFF.

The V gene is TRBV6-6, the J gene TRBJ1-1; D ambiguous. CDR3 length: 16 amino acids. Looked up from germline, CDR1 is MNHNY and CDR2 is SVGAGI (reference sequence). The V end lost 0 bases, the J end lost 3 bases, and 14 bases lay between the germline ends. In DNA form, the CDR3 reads TGTGCCAGCAGTTACTCTCCGGACTTCTGGGACACTGAAGCTTTCTTT. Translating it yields CASSYSPDFWDTEAFF.

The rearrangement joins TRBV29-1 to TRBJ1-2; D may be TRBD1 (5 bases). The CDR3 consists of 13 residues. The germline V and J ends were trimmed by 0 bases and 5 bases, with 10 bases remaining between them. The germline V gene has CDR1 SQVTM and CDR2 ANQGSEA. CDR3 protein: CSVEDSWTYGYTF. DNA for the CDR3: TGCAGCGTTGAAGATAGCTGGACATATGGCTACACCTTC.

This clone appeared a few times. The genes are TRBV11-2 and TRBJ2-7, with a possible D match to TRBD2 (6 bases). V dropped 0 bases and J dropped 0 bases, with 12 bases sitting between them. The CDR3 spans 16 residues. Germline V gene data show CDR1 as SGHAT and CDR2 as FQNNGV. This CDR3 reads CASSLDGSAASYEQYF. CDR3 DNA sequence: TGTGCCAGCAGCTTAGACGGGAGTGCGGCCTCCTACGAGCAGTACTTC.

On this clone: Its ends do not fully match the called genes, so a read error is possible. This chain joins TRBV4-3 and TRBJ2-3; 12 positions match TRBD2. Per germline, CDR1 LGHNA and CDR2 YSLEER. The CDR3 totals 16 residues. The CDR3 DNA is TGCGCCAACAGCCCGCGACTAGCGGGGGAGACAGATACGCAGTATTTT. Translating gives CANSPRLAGETDTQYF.

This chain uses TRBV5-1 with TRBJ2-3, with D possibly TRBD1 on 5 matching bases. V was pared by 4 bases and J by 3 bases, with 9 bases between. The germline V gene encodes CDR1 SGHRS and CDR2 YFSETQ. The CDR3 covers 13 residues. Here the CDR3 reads CASSPRQTDTQYF. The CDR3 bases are TGCGCCAGCAGCCCTCGACAGACAGATACGCAGTATTTT.